Listed here are 6 T cell receptor beta chains from one sample, sequenced in a study of monozygotic twins with inflammatory bowel disease. TCRdb reprocessed the 5' RACE reads and stores each CDR3 protein as one record, lacking DNA. This sample's table has 40,000 to 45,000 distinct CDR3 sequences. Sequenced sample: blood. The receptors derive from a human donor with ulcerative colitis or Crohn's disease, or a healthy co-twin of an affected twin (not recorded which).

The V and J genes are TRBV7-9 and TRBJ1-4; TCRdb reports TRBD1, a call that lacks DNA to check it against. From germline, CDR1 is SEHNR and CDR2 FQNEAQ (reference sequence). The CDR3 runs to 14 residues. The CDR3 sequence: CASSGSGEYEKLFF.

The rearrangement uses TRBV10-1 and TRBJ1-1. The CDR3 sequence is 13 residues long. Germline values: CDR1 WNHNN, CDR2 SYGVQD (reference sequence). The CDR3 reads CASSVRENTEAFF.

This chain connects TRBV3-1 to TRBJ1-1. The CDR3 is 17 amino acids. Germline CDR1 is LGHDT and CDR2 is YNNKEL (reference sequence). The CDR3 loop is CASSQDPSRRVNTEAFF.

The CDR3 reads CASSLAGGTGHQPQHF. V usage is TRBV5-5 and J usage is TRBJ1-5; TCRdb picks TRBD1, but there is no DNA to check that call. The germline V gene has CDR1 SGHKS and CDR2 YYEKEE (reference sequence). This CDR3 has 16 amino acids.

This chain links TRBV20-1 with TRBJ2-3; the TRBD2 assignment by TCRdb is unverifiable without DNA. CDR1 DFQATT and CDR2 SNEGSKA come from the germline V gene (reference sequence). The CDR3 contains 13 residues. The CDR3 sequence: CSADSGGTDTQYF.

The chain employs TRBV19 and TRBJ2-1; as DNA is missing, the TRBD2 call by TCRdb cannot be tested. This CDR3 contains 17 residues. Germline V gene sequence: CDR1 LNHDA, CDR2 SQIVND (reference sequence). CDR3 protein: CASSVDWASGYYNEQFF.